The clone carrying this T cell receptor (beta chain) was seen only a few times. This sample is part of a study of regulatory T cells in long-lasting Graves disease. Researchers made TCR beta libraries by using iRepertoire HTBI primers and running Arm-PCR on CDR3 regions. TCRdb ran MiXCR on the multiplex PCR reads and lists one entry per CDR3 protein. The table lists almost 450,000 distinct CDR3 sequences, about 15% of them singletons. The CDR3 is 16 amino acids. Trimming took 3 bases from V and 5 from J, leaving 18 bases between them. In germline, CDR1 is LGHDT, CDR2 YNNKEL (reference sequence). Time point meaning: newly diagnosed GD, antithyroid drugs for less than 3 months. RNA extracted from PBMCs served as the sequencing template. This sample was also put to use in a study of T cells in Graves' hyperthyroidism and ophthalmopathy. That study adds: If no ophthalmopathy progression occurred within 18 months, Graves' hyperthyroidism was stable. Uncontrolled infection, other autoimmune disease, pregnancy and lactation each barred patients from inclusion. Peripheral blood also featured most of the thyroid clonotypes expanded above 0.001.

The sequence was obtained from a young woman with Graves disease. Sequences were derived from peripheral blood mononuclear cells (PBMCs), sampled at new diagnosis, from a patient treated with antithyroid drugs. The rearrangement uses TRBV3-1 and TRBJ2-3; D possibly matches TRBD1 or TRBD2 (5 bases each). The CDR3 DNA reads TGTGCCAGCAGCCAGGGCATCGGGGAGAGGGGAGATACGCAGTATTTT. It translates to CASSQGIGERGDTQYF.